Shown below are 13 T cell receptor beta chains from a single sample sequenced in a study of cytomegalovirus exposure and HLA in healthy donors (dated by TCRdb to about 2017). Receptors were amplified or captured by the immunoSEQ multiplex PCR assay. For the multiplex PCR, a mixture combining 60 forward primers for TCR Vbeta segments and 13 reverse primers for TCR Jbeta segments was used. TCRdb took this table from immuneACCESS and kept in-frame rearrangements with V and J called. Such tables lack part of the clones; where checked against another copy, unresolved V genes explain under half of the gap, and the rest is unexplained. The sample table records around 200,000 clones; around 83% of these occur just once. About 1.6% of the sample goes to the ten largest clones. The sample consisted of PBMCs. Receptors originate from a man aged 50 to 59 in good health and CMV-seronegative.

On this clone itself: An end of the junction differs from the germline gene, which may be a read error. The CDR3 bases are TGTGCCAGCAGCGTAGTAACAGGGTATAGGGAGACTCAGTACTTC. Protein product: CASSVVTGYRETQYF. The J gene is TRBJ2-5, the V gene TRBV9, with D possibly TRBD1 on 6 matching bases. Germline assignment: CDR1 SGDLS and CDR2 YYNGEE. The CDR3 length is 15 residues. The entire variable domain, with the rest obtained from reference TRBV9 and TRBJ2-5, is as follows: DSGVTQTPKHLITATGQRVTLRCSPRSGDLSVYWYQQSLDQGLQFLIQYYNGEERAKGNILERFSAQQFPDLHSELNLSSLELGDSALYFCASSVVTGYRETQYFGPGTRLLVL.

The chain employs TRBV5-6 and TRBJ2-5; D remains ambiguous. CDR1 SGHDT and CDR2 YYEEEE come from the germline V gene. V was cut by 4 bases and J by 3 bases, with 10 bases left in between. CDR3 length: 13 residues. CDR3: CASSLARKETQYF. The CDR3 DNA reads as TGTGCCAGCAGCCTGGCGCGAAAAGAGACCCAGTACTTC.

The CDR3 DNA reads TGCGCCAGCAGCTTACCTAGCGGGCCGAGCACAGATACGCAGTATTTT. It specifies CASSLPSGPSTDTQYF. The rearrangement links TRBV5-1 to TRBJ2-3; the match to TRBD2 covers 8 bases. J was trimmed by 0 bases and V by 2 bases; bases with no gene match: 5. Looked up from germline, CDR1 is SGHRS and CDR2 is YFSETQ. This CDR3 comprises 16 residues. The full variable domain, its missing parts supplied by reference TRBV5-1 and TRBJ2-3, is KAGVTQTPRYLIKTRGQQVTLSCSPISGHRSVSWYQQTPGQGLQFLFEYFSETQRNKGNFPGRFSGRQFSNSRSEMNVSTLELGDSALYLCASSLPSGPSTDTQYFGPGTRLTVL.

The chain has TRBV5-4 and TRBJ2-2, with 7 bases matching TRBD2. Trimming at V came to 1 base and at J to 1 base, leaving 4 bases not matched to a gene. Germline CDR1 SGHNT, CDR2 YYREEE (reference sequence). CDR3 length equals 16 residues. The CDR3 here is CASSLYASGNTGELFF. CDR3 DNA sequence: TGTGCCAGCAGCTTGTATGCTAGCGGGAACACCGGGGAGCTGTTTTTT.

The rearrangement links TRBV4-3 to TRBJ2-3; no reliable D call. V was cut by 0 bases and J by 0 bases, with 7 bases left in between. The CDR3 totals 15 residues. In germline, CDR1 is LGHNA, CDR2 YSLEER. This chain's CDR3 is CASSQDQWSTDTQYF. The CDR3, as DNA: TGCGCCAGCAGCCAAGACCAGTGGAGCACAGATACGCAGTATTTT.

The rearrangement links TRBV7-2 to TRBJ2-5; tentatively, D is TRBD2 (6 bases). The CDR3 runs to 15 residues. The germline V gene has CDR1 SGHTA and CDR2 FQGNSA. Trimming removed 5 bases from V and 5 bases from J, with 18 bases in between. The CDR3 DNA reads TGTGCCAGCAGCAGGACAATTCAAAGCGGGGAGACCCAGTACTTC. This codes for CASSRTIQSGETQYF.

This clone has more than one count but fewer than ten. The gene calls are TRBV5-6 and TRBJ1-1, with 7 bases fitting TRBD1. The V and J ends lost 4 bases and 2 bases, in that order; junction bases with no gene match: 11. This CDR3 spans 16 amino acids. The germline gives CDR1 SGHDT, CDR2 YYEEEE. The CDR3: CASSTMTGSFNTEAFF. CDR3 in DNA: TGTGCCAGCAGCACCATGACAGGGTCATTCAACACTGAAGCTTTCTTT.

With regard to this clone: This likely traces to a read error, being one base from a far larger clone. The CDR3 bases are TGTGCCAGCAGCCGGACAGGGACGGCAGATACGCAGTATTTT. This translates into CASSRTGTADTQYF. This chain links TRBV7-3 with TRBJ2-3, with 8 bases fitting TRBD1. Germline V gene data show CDR1 as SGHTA and CDR2 as FQGTGA. This CDR3 has 14 amino acids. V lost 5 bases and J lost 4; bases outside the gene matches: 5.

The rearrangement uses TRBV6-5 and TRBJ2-5, with D possibly being TRBD2 (6 bases). V lost 10 bases and J 2 bases, leaving 20 bases between the germline ends. Per the germline V gene, CDR1 is MNHEY and CDR2 is SVGAGI. This CDR3 contains 15 residues. The CDR3 sequence: CATKNRGAGQETQYF. The CDR3, as DNA: TGTGCCACAAAAAATCGGGGCGCGGGACAAGAGACCCAGTACTTC.

This clone was counted a single time. This chain uses TRBV28 with TRBJ2-7, with TRBD2 matching over 9 bases. V was pared by 11 bases and J by 3 bases, with 5 bases of the junction left unmatched. There are 12 residues in the CDR3. The V gene's germline CDR1 is MDHEN and CDR2 SYDVKM. The CDR3 here is CAAHSGGYEQYF. CDR3 DNA: TGTGCCGCACATAGCGGGGGCTACGAGCAGTACTTC.

The CDR3 nucleotides are TGTGCCAGCAGTTACTATAGGACAGAGGCCTACGAGCAGTACTTC. Encoded protein: CASSYYRTEAYEQYF. The chain has TRBV6-5 and TRBJ2-7; possible D gene TRBD1, 6 bases. V was clipped by 1 base and J by 2 bases, with 12 bases between them. Germline assignment: CDR1 MNHEY and CDR2 SVGAGI. This CDR3 comprises 15 residues.

V gene TRBV6-4 combines with J gene TRBJ2-1; possibly TRBD2 for D (6 bases). Germline V lookup: CDR1 MRHNA, CDR2 SNTAGT. The length of the CDR3 is 15 residues. Trimming removed 4 bases from V and 2 bases from J, with 12 bases in between. The CDR3 loop reads CASSVASEPYNEQFF. In DNA form, the CDR3 reads TGTGCCAGCAGTGTGGCTAGCGAACCCTACAATGAGCAGTTCTTC.

The V gene is TRBV9, the J gene TRBJ2-1, with 11 bases fitting TRBD2. The V gene end was trimmed by 3 bases and the J gene end by 4 bases; junction bases not matched to a gene: 6. The CDR3 length is 16 residues. Germline values: CDR1 SGDLS, CDR2 YYNGEE. For the CDR3, the DNA is TGTGCCAGCAGCGGGGGGGGACTAGCGGCATACAATGAGCAGTTCTTC. It translates to CASSGGGLAAYNEQFF. Supplemented by reference TRBV9 and TRBJ2-1, the full variable domain reads DSGVTQTPKHLITATGQRVTLRCSPRSGDLSVYWYQQSLDQGLQFLIQYYNGEERAKGNILERFSAQQFPDLHSELNLSSLELGDSALYFCASSGGGLAAYNEQFFGPGTRLTVL.